This is a list of T cell receptor beta chains from one sample in a study of control samples from healthy donors and cancer patients. The method was immunoSEQ multiplex PCR; TCRdb's version includes in-frame clones alone and lacks a portion of them. The data show some 49,000 clones, around nine tenths seen once. Source material: PBMCs. These TCRs come from a man under 40 with colorectal cancer. Both conserved end residues are part of each CDR3. A D gene is named only where the DNA matches it firmly. A clone size is listed for some rows: how often the clone was seen (once, few, many), or a class if it is expanded.

abundance	d_gene	v_gene	j_gene	CDR3nt	CDR3aa
-	TRBD1	TRBV24-1	TRBJ2-7	TGTGCCACCAGTGATACGGGACAGGGCCACGAGCAGTACTTC	CATSDTGQGHEQYF
-	-	TRBV5-1	TRBJ1-6	TGCGCCAGCAGCGGTGAGGTCAGGGGACCTAATTCACCCCTCCACTTT	CASSGEVRGPNSPLHF
-	-	TRBV21-1	TRBJ1-2	TGTGCCAGCAGCAAAGCACGGACAGCGAGGAACTATGGCTACACCTTC	CASSKARTARNYGYTF
-	-	TRBV5-1	TRBJ1-3	TGCGCCAGCAGCTCTAGGACGGTGAGCTCTGGAAACACCATATATTTT	CASSSRTVSSGNTIYF
-	TRBD1	TRBV7-8	TRBJ1-3	TGTGCCAGCAGCCCGACGACAGGGGTGGGAAACACCATATATTTT	CASSPTTGVGNTIYF
-	TRBD1	TRBV24-1	TRBJ1-2	TGTGCCACCGAGGACAGGTTTTATGGCTACACCTTC	CATEDRFYGYTF
-	-	TRBV5-1	TRBJ1-6	TGCGCCAGCAGCTTGGAGGTAACAGAAAGATATAATTCACCCCTCCACTTT	CASSLEVTERYNSPLHF
-	-	TRBV9	TRBJ1-6	TGTGCCAGCACCCCAGGCGGGGCCTTTAATTCACCCCTCCACTTT	CASTPGGAFNSPLHF
-	-	TRBV12-5	TRBJ1-1	TGTGCTAGTGGTTTAGGACTGAACACTGAAGCTTTCTTT	CASGLGLNTEAFF
-	-	TRBV7-2	TRBJ2-4	TGTGCCAGCGGTGACGTGGGCTTTGACATTCAGTACTTC	CASGDVGFDIQYF
-	-	TRBV5-1	TRBJ1-1	TGCGCCAGCAGCTTAGGACAGCAGGACACTGAAGCTTTCTTT	CASSLGQQDTEAFF
once	-	TRBV5-1	TRBJ2-4	TGCGCCAGCAGCGCAGGCTCTGCCAAAAACATTCAGTACTTC	CASSAGSAKNIQYF
-	-	TRBV18	TRBJ2-6	TGTGCCAGCTCACCACCGGTGGTAGGGACTGGGGCCAACGTCCTGACTTTC	CASSPPVVGTGANVLTF
-	-	TRBV6-1	TRBJ1-3	TGTGCCAGCAGAGAACAGGGTGGAGGTACGGGAAACACCATATATTTT	CASREQGGGTGNTIYF
-	TRBD1	TRBV24-1	TRBJ1-2	TGTGCCACCAGCCCCGGACAGGGAATCGATGGCTACACCTTC	CATSPGQGIDGYTF
-	TRBD2	TRBV5-4	TRBJ2-1	TGTGCCAGCAGCTTGGACGGGGGGGCCGATGAGCAGTTCTTC	CASSLDGGADEQFF
-	-	TRBV19	TRBJ2-7	TGTGCCAGTAGTCCCCGCGACGTAGGTAGCGAGCAGTACTTC	CASSPRDVGSEQYF
few	TRBD2	TRBV5-6	TRBJ2-2	TGTGCCAGCAGCTTGGGACTAGCGCTTACCGGGGAGCTGTTTTTT	CASSLGLALTGELFF
once	TRBD1	TRBV13	TRBJ2-7	TGTGCCAGCAGCCCGAGACAGGGGCTCGAGCAGTACTTC	CASSPRQGLEQYF
-	-	TRBV5-6	TRBJ1-4	TGTGCCTCTCAGGGGCAGGGGAGTGAAAAACTGTTTTTT	CASQGQGSEKLFF
-	-	TRBV15	TRBJ2-2	TGTGCCACCAGCAGTTATGGCGGGGTGGCGGCCGGGGAGCTGTTTTTT	CATSSYGGVAAGELFF
-	-	TRBV30	TRBJ2-1	TGTGCCTGGAGTGTAAAGGGAGGCCCAGGCAATGAGCAGTTCTTC	CAWSVKGGPGNEQFF
-	-	TRBV10-2	TRBJ2-2	TGCGCCAGCAGTGAGATGACAGCCCCCATGGGTCGGAACACCGGGGAGCTGTTTTTT	CASSEMTAPMGRNTGELFF
-	-	TRBV21-1	TRBJ2-7	TGTGCCAGCAGCAAAGTCTTGAGGGCGGGGGGACTCTCCTACGAGCAGTACTTC	CASSKVLRAGGLSYEQYF
-	-	TRBV21-1	TRBJ2-1	TGTGCCAGCAGCTCACCAGCGGCCCCAGCCAATGAGCAGTTCTTC	CASSSPAAPANEQFF
-	-	TRBV4-1	TRBJ1-1	TGCGCCAGCAGCCAGTACAGGGAAAGGAACACTGAAGCTTTCTTT	CASSQYRERNTEAFF
-	TRBD2	TRBV19	TRBJ2-5	TGTGCCAGTAGTCCCGGAAGCGGGGGGCAAGAGACCCAGTACTTC	CASSPGSGGQETQYF
-	TRBD1	TRBV5-4	TRBJ2-3	TGTGCCAGCAGCTTGGCCCGGACAGGGCGTCTCACAGATACGCAGTATTTT	CASSLARTGRLTDTQYF
-	TRBD2	TRBV29-1	TRBJ2-1	TGCAGCGTTTCTCCTTCGCGGGGGTCCTACAATGAGCAGTTCTTC	CSVSPSRGSYNEQFF
-	-	TRBV5-4	TRBJ1-1	TGTGCCAGCAGCTTGCCGGGGAACACTGAAGCTTTCTTT	CASSLPGNTEAFF
-	-	TRBV6-2/TRBV6-3	TRBJ1-2	TGTGCCAGCAGCCCAACAGGGTTCTATGGCTACACCTTC	CASSPTGFYGYTF
once	-	TRBV27	TRBJ1-4	TGTGCCAGCAGTTTCCAGGGAGCAACTAATGAAAAACTGTTTTTT	CASSFQGATNEKLFF
-	-	TRBV5-4	TRBJ2-1	TGTGCCAGCAGCGGTGGGCGCGCCTACAATGAGCAGTTCTTC	CASSGGRAYNEQFF
-	-	TRBV7-2	TRBJ2-2	TGTGCCAGCAGCTTAGTGGCAGGGGCAAACACCGGGGAGCTGTTTTTT	CASSLVAGANTGELFF
-	TRBD2	TRBV3-1/TRBV3-2	TRBJ2-1	TGTGCCAGCAGCCAGCTAGCGGGGTTACCCTACAATGAGCAGTTCTTC	CASSQLAGLPYNEQFF
-	-	TRBV5-1	TRBJ2-3	TGCGCCAGCAGCTTATTGGGGGCTACAGATACGCAGTATTTT	CASSLLGATDTQYF
few	TRBD1	TRBV10-2	TRBJ1-4	TGCGCCAGCAGTGAGGACAGGGCCCCGGGTAATGAAAAACTGTTTTTT	CASSEDRAPGNEKLFF
few	TRBD1	TRBV2	TRBJ2-3	TGTGCCAGCAGTGACGACAGGGGAGGCCCCCTTCGCACAGATACGCAGTATTTT	CASSDDRGGPLRTDTQYF
-	-	TRBV5-4	TRBJ2-7	TGTGCCAGCAGCTACCTTAGGGACACTCGGGAGCAGTACTTC	CASSYLRDTREQYF
-	-	TRBV9	TRBJ1-4	TGTGCCAGCAGCGTAGAAGGGGGAAATGAAAAACTGTTTTTT	CASSVEGGNEKLFF
-	TRBD1	TRBV27	TRBJ2-3	TGTGCCAGCAGGTATCGACAGGGCCCCACAGATACGCAGTATTTT	CASRYRQGPTDTQYF
-	-	TRBV14	TRBJ2-1	TGTGCCAGCAGCCAAGAGGCACCTTGGTCCTACAATGAGCAGTTCTTC	CASSQEAPWSYNEQFF
-	TRBD1	TRBV5-6	TRBJ1-2	TGTGCCAGCAGCAAGGACAGGGGGCACTATGGCTACACCTTC	CASSKDRGHYGYTF
once	-	TRBV7-2	TRBJ1-2	TGTGCCAGCAGCAGGGACGGACAGCTCTATGGCTACACCTTC	CASSRDGQLYGYTF
-	-	TRBV19	TRBJ1-3	TGTGCCAGTAGTCCCCAGGCGATCTCTGGAAACACCATATATTTT	CASSPQAISGNTIYF
-	-	TRBV9	TRBJ1-2	TGTGCCAGCAGCGTAGTGGGCAACTATGGCTACACCTTC	CASSVVGNYGYTF
-	-	TRBV11-2	TRBJ2-7	TGTGCCAGCAGCTTAGTTAATATAGAGCAGTACTTC	CASSLVNIEQYF
-	-	TRBV11-3	TRBJ1-5	TGTGCCAGCAGCTTTAAATGGGCGCGGGACAATCAGCCCCAGCATTTT	CASSFKWARDNQPQHF
-	-	TRBV3-1/TRBV3-2	TRBJ2-5	TGTGCCAGCAGCCAAGGACGCTTGAGCGGACGCCGAGAGAACCAAGAGACCCAGTACTTC	CASSQGRLSGRRENQETQYF
-	-	TRBV5-1	TRBJ2-2	TGCGCCAGCAGCGTCGGCGTAGGGGATGTCGGGGAGCTGTTTTTT	CASSVGVGDVGELFF
once	-	TRBV12-3/TRBV12-4	TRBJ1-1	TGTGCCAGCAGTTTTGACACTAAAGCTTTCTTT	CASSFDTKAFF
-	-	TRBV6-6	TRBJ1-1	TGTGCCAGCAGTTACGAACGGGGAACCTTTCGGGAAGCTTTCTTT	CASSYERGTFREAFF
-	TRBD1	TRBV7-9	TRBJ2-3	TGTGCCAGCAGCCCGGACAGGATGACAGATACGCAGTATTTT	CASSPDRMTDTQYF
few	TRBD1	TRBV9	TRBJ1-4	TGTGCCAGCACATTATCCGCCGGGACAGGGAACGAAAAACTGTTTTTT	CASTLSAGTGNEKLFF
few	-	TRBV6-2/TRBV6-3	TRBJ1-2	TGTGCCAGCAGTTTAGTCGGGATTTTTACCTATGGCTACACCTTC	CASSLVGIFTYGYTF
-	TRBD1	TRBV4-3	TRBJ2-1	TGCGCCAGCAGCCCACAGGGGAATGAGCAGTTCTTC	CASSPQGNEQFF
-	TRBD2	TRBV7-9	TRBJ2-3	TGTGCCAGCAGCTTATATAGCGGGGTAGTTGGTACGCAGTATTTT	CASSLYSGVVGTQYF
-	-	TRBV19	TRBJ2-3	TGTGCCAGTGGCGCAGGGCAGGGGAGGACAGATACGCAGTATTTT	CASGAGQGRTDTQYF
-	-	TRBV5-1	TRBJ1-1	TGCGCCAGCCGTTGGCAGGGGAACATGAACACTGAAGCTTTCTTT	CASRWQGNMNTEAFF
-	TRBD1	TRBV30	TRBJ1-5	TGTGCCTGGAGCCTGCAGGGGGCCCAGCCCCAGCATTTT	CAWSLQGAQPQHF